A single sample is the source of the 17 T cell receptor beta chains below, sequenced in a study of blood T cell repertoires in COVID-19. Sequenced by immunoSEQ multiplex PCR; TCRdb stores in-frame clones only, minus some. This sample has 220,000 or so clones, with 65% to 85% found just once. What was sequenced was PBMCs or T cells enriched from blood (not recorded which). Receptors were obtained from a woman in her thirties or forties who had recovered from COVID-19.

This clone was seen a handful of times. V usage is TRBV19 and J usage is TRBJ1-5; TRBD1 matches 10 bases. The CDR3 length is 15 residues. V lost 4 bases, J lost 4 bases, and 4 bases stayed unmatched. The germline V gene has CDR1 LNHDA and CDR2 SQIVND (reference sequence). The chain's CDR3 is CASSSGTGVNQPQHF. CDR3 nucleotides: TGTGCCAGTAGTAGTGGGACAGGGGTGAATCAGCCCCAGCATTTT. The variable domain in full, completed from reference TRBV19 and TRBJ1-5, reads DGGITQSPKYLFRKEGQNVTLSCEQNLNHDAMYWYRQDPGQGLRLIYYSQIVNDFQKGDIAEGYSVSREKKESFPLTVTSAQKNPTAFYLCASSSGTGVNQPQHFGDGTRLSIL.

The gene calls are TRBV7-2 and TRBJ2-3, with D tentatively TRBD1 (5 bases). Germline V gene lookup returns CDR1 SGHTA and CDR2 FQGNSA. V lost 5 bases, J lost 1 base, and 16 bases lay in between. The CDR3 consists of 16 residues. The CDR3 coding sequence is TGTGCCAGCAGCCCTCAGGGAAGGCCTGGCACAGATACGCAGTATTTT. Translating it yields CASSPQGRPGTDTQYF.

V gene TRBV6-5 combines with J gene TRBJ2-5, with 7 positions matching TRBD2. The CDR3 runs to 13 residues. With 4 bases clipped from V and 4 bases from J, the junction kept 3 bases outside the gene matches. The germline gives CDR1 MNHEY, CDR2 SVGAGI. CDR3 nucleotide sequence: TGTGCCAGCAGTTTCGGGGGGAGAGAGACCCAGTACTTC. It specifies CASSFGGRETQYF.

The CDR3 DNA reads as TGTGCCAGCAGCTCCGGACTCGACAGGGGTGGGTCACCCCTCCACTTT. Its translation is CASSSGLDRGGSPLHF. The chain couples TRBV7-8 to TRBJ1-6; 8 bases match TRBD1. The CDR3 runs 16 residues. V was clipped by 4 bases and J by 10 bases; unmatched bases: 12. CDR1 and CDR2 from the germline V gene are SGHVS and FQNEAQ.

This clone came up once. The rearrangement links TRBV18 to TRBJ1-5; D unclear. Germline V gene data show CDR1 as KGHSH and CDR2 as LQKENI. This CDR3 spans 13 amino acids. The ends were cut back, 4 bases at V and 5 bases at J, with 9 bases in the middle. The CDR3 DNA reads as TGTGCCAGCTCACGAGAGCAAGATCAGCCCCAGCATTTT. This sequence encodes CASSREQDQPQHF.

This rearrangement joins TRBV9 to TRBJ2-2; D not certain. V was shortened by 4 bases and J by 8 bases, with 15 bases between the two germline ends. This CDR3 is 14 amino acids long. CDR1 is SGDLS and CDR2 is YYNGEE in the germline V gene. As DNA, the CDR3 is TGTGCCAGCAGCCCGAGGAGTTCTAAGGGGGAGCTGTTTTTT. It is translated as CASSPRSSKGELFF.

This clone was recorded at least ten times. The rearrangement uses TRBV19 and TRBJ1-3, with D uncertain. Germline CDR1 and CDR2: LNHDA and SQIVND (reference sequence). The CDR3 is made up of 13 amino acids. Trimming shortened V by 10 bases and J by 4 bases, and 14 bases separated the two germline ends. Here the CDR3 DNA reads TGTGCCACCTTCGGAGGGAACGGAAACACCATATATTTT. This gives the protein CATFGGNGNTIYF.

This chain's CDR3 is CASSYWDRTGGAFF. In nucleotides, the CDR3 is TGTGCCAGCAGCTATTGGGACAGGACTGGCGGGGCTTTCTTT. This chain joins TRBV7-2 and TRBJ1-1, with 8 bases that match TRBD1. Per the germline V gene, CDR1 is SGHTA and CDR2 is FQGNSA. The CDR3 runs to 14 residues. Trimming at V came to 4 bases and at J to 11 bases, leaving 12 bases not matched to a gene.

The chain joins TRBV10-3 to TRBJ2-7, with D tentatively TRBD1 (6 bases). Between the trimmed V and J ends, which lost 8 bases and 7 bases, there was a span of 15 bases. Germline CDR1 and CDR2: ENHRY and SYGVKD. This CDR3 is built from 12 residues. The CDR3: CAISTGIEEQYF. CDR3 in DNA: TGTGCCATCTCGACAGGAATAGAAGAGCAGTACTTC.

The chain uses TRBV11-2 and TRBJ1-2, with TRBD1 identical over 8 bases. V shed 1 base, J shed 7 bases, and the junction held 5 bases outside the gene matches. The CDR3 loop spans 14 amino acids. CDR1 SGHAT and CDR2 FQNNGV come from the germline V gene. Written as DNA, the CDR3 is TGTGCCAGCAGCTTAGGACAGGGGCTGGGTGGCTACACCTTC. As protein: CASSLGQGLGGYTF.

The rearrangement links TRBV30 to TRBJ1-2, with 7 bases lining up with TRBD1. Germline assignment: CDR1 GTSNPN and CDR2 SVGIG (reference sequence). The CDR3 loop spans 12 amino acids. V lost 4 bases and J lost 4; bases outside the gene matches: 3. The CDR3: CAWTPGGYGYTF. The CDR3 DNA follows: TGTGCCTGGACTCCAGGGGGCTATGGCTACACCTTC.

The chain couples TRBV28 to TRBJ1-2; 7 bases line up with TRBD1. The CDR3 runs 15 residues. In germline, CDR1 is MDHEN, CDR2 SYDVKM. The J segment lost 2 bases and the V segment lost 2 bases, leaving 5 bases of the junction unmatched. CDR3 amino acids: CASSLHTGVNYGYTF. The CDR3 DNA reads as TGTGCCAGCAGTTTACATACAGGGGTGAACTATGGCTACACCTTC.

Turning to this clone: A much larger clone differs from this one at a single base, so this may be a read error. Other DNA sequences in this sample translate to the same CDR3. V usage is TRBV29-1 and J usage is TRBJ2-4; 8 nucleotides align to TRBD2. Trimming cost V 4 bases and J 2 bases; bases outside gene matches: 19. The CDR3 runs to 19 residues. Germline V gives CDR1 SQVTM, CDR2 ANQGSEA. This CDR3 is CSVAGGAGGWTFTKNIQYF. CDR3 nucleotides: TGCAGCGTTGCGGGGGGGGCTGGGGGTTGGACTTTTACCAAAAACATTCAGTACTTC. Full variable domain (outside the CDR3, taken from reference TRBV29-1 and TRBJ2-4): SAVISQKPSRDICQRGTSLTIQCQVDSQVTMMFWYRQQPGQSLTLIATANQGSEATYESGFVIDKFPISRPNLTFSTLTVSNMSPEDSSIYLCSVAGGAGGWTFTKNIQYFGAGTRLSVL.

This clone was seen a handful of times. This chain connects TRBV5-4 to TRBJ2-2; 8 nucleotides align to TRBD2. J lost 5 bases, V lost 9 bases, and 12 bases had no gene match. The CDR3 runs 15 residues. Germline CDR1 is SGHNT and CDR2 is YYREEE (reference sequence). CDR3 in amino acids: CATTRGGTRTGELFF. CDR3 sequence (DNA): TGTGCCACTACTCGGGGGGGAACCCGGACCGGGGAGCTGTTTTTT. Looking up the rest from reference TRBV5-4 and TRBJ2-2 gives the full variable domain: ETGVTQSPTHLIKTRGQQVTLRCSSQSGHNTVSWYQQALGQGPQFIFQYYREEENGRGNFPPRFSGLQFPNYSSELNVNALELDDSALYLCATTRGGTRTGELFFGEGSRLTVL.

The gene calls are TRBV11-3 and TRBJ2-3; the match to TRBD2 covers 13 bases. The V and J ends lost 5 bases and 4 bases, in that order; junction bases with no gene match: 6. CDR3 size: 16 residues. Germline assignment: CDR1 SGHNT and CDR2 YENEEA. Written as DNA, the CDR3 is TGTGCCAGCAGCCGGGGACTAGCGGGAACGGCAGATACGCAGTATTTT. Translating gives CASSRGLAGTADTQYF.

The chain is built from TRBV7-8 and TRBJ2-3, with 7 bases matching TRBD1. CDR3 size: 17 residues. V dropped 5 bases and J dropped 2; count of bases not matched to a gene: 13. CDR1 SGHVS and CDR2 FQNEAQ come from the germline V gene. This chain's CDR3 is CASSPTRDSLLTDTQYF. CDR3 in DNA: TGTGCCAGCAGCCCTACCCGGGACAGTCTGCTCACAGATACGCAGTATTTT.

The CDR3 sequence is CASSYGWTSGSNEQFF. CDR3 nucleotide sequence: TGTGCCAGCAGTTATGGATGGACTAGCGGGAGCAATGAGCAGTTCTTC. The chain couples TRBV6-2 or TRBV6-3 to TRBJ2-1; 13 bases agree with TRBD2. The CDR3 sequence is 16 residues long. Germline V gives CDR1 MNHEY, CDR2 SVGEGT. Trimming took 3 bases from V and 6 from J; bases not matched to a gene: 5.